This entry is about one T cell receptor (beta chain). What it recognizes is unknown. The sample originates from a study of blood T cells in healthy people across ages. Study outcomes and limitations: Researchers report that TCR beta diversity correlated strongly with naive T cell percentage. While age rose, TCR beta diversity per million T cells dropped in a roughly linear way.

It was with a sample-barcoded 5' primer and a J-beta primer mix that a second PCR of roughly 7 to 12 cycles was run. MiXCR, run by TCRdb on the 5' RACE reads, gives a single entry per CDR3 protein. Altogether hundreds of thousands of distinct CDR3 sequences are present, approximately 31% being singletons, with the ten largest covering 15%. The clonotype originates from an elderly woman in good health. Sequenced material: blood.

The DNA of the CDR3 is TGTGCCTGGAGTGTCGGCAGCAACTACGAGCAGTACTTC. Protein: CAWSVGSNYEQYF. The rearrangement joins TRBV30 to TRBJ2-7; unclear D gene. Germline lookup yields CDR1 GTSNPN and CDR2 SVGIG (reference sequence). Trimming removed 0 bases from V and 3 bases from J, with 9 bases in between. The CDR3 has 13 amino acids.